One sample yielded the 21 T cell receptor beta chains listed below, sequenced in a study of T cell clonality in common variable immunodeficiency. Some clones are missing from TCRdb's copy, which holds only in-frame ones; the method was immunoSEQ multiplex PCR. The data show some 60,000 clones, none appearing only once, with approximately 1.6% held by the ten largest. Sequenced input: peripheral blood mononuclear cells. The receptor set was obtained from a person between 18 and 75 years old in good health.

This clone was picked up many times. The read stops 3 residues short of the end of the CDR3; the missing end is completed from the germline J gene. The V call is TRBV7-8, the J call TRBJ1-5, with 12 positions matching TRBD1. Per germline, CDR1 SGHVS and CDR2 FQNEAQ. V shed 4 bases and J 6 bases; nucleotides not matched to a gene: 4. The CDR3 runs 15 residues. The CDR3 bases that were read are TGTGCCAGCAGCTCCGGGACAGGGGGCCGTCAGCCC. Its translation: CASSSGTGGRQP. The complete CDR3 protein is CASSSGTGGRQPQHF. The whole variable domain, filled in from reference TRBV7-8 and TRBJ1-5, reads GAGVSQSPRYKVAKRGQDVALRCDPISGHVSLFWYQQALGQGPEFLTYFQNEAQLDKSGLPSDRFFAERPEGSVSTLKIQRTQQEDSAVYLCASSSGTGGRQPQHFGDGTRLSIL.

This clone was picked up many times. The read gets to within 3 residues of the CDR3 end, and the germline J gene fills in the rest. V and J are TRBV29-1 and TRBJ1-1; 10 bases line up with TRBD1. This CDR3 is built from 15 residues. V shed 6 bases, J shed 0 bases, and the junction held 7 bases outside the gene matches. Germline V gives CDR1 SQVTM, CDR2 ANQGSEA. The CDR3 is CSVAGTGDMNTEAFF. The sequenced CDR3 bases are TGCAGCGTAGCCGGGACAGGGGACATGAACACTGAA.

This clone was seen at least ten times. The read ends 3 residues early relative to the CDR3; the germline J gene fills the gap. The chain couples TRBV6-2 or TRBV6-3 to TRBJ1-1, with D perhaps TRBD1 (6 bases). The CDR3 extends over 13 amino acids. The V end was cut by 0 bases, the J end by 4 bases, with 6 bases between. Germline CDR1 and CDR2: MNHEY and SVGEGT. CDR3 in amino acids: CASSYSGGTEAFF. CDR3 bases read: TGTGCCAGCAGTTACTCAGGGGGCACTGAA.

This clone was seen a few times. The read ends 3 residues shy of where the CDR3 ends; the end is completed using the germline J gene. This chain links TRBV25-1 with TRBJ2-1; 7 bases map to TRBD2. CDR1 and CDR2 (germline): MGHDK, SYGVNS. The junction had 2 bases not matched to a gene; V was cut back by 1 base and J by 5 bases. The length of the CDR3 is 14 residues. The CDR3 sequence is CASSESGTNNEQFF. The sequenced CDR3 bases are TGTGCCAGCAGTGAATCGGGGACTAACAATGAG.

This clone was seen many times. Sequence at one end of the junction differs from germline and may be a read error. The CDR3 end falls 3 residues outside the read, so it is completed with the germline J gene. Other DNA variants within this sample encode the same CDR3. V usage is TRBV4-2 and J usage is TRBJ2-3, with TRBD2 as a possible D gene (6 bases). The CDR3 is 14 amino acids. CDR1 and CDR2 (germline): LGHNA, YNFKEQ. This chain's CDR3 is CASSQDRGADTQYF. CDR3 DNA (partial): TGCGCCAGCAGCCAAGATCGCGGGGCGGATACG.

This clone has at least ten counts. The CDR3 bases that were read are TGCGCCAGCAGCCGGGGACAGTCCTCCTACGAG. Its translation: CASSRGQSSYE. The complete CDR3 protein is CASSRGQSSYEQYF. V gene TRBV4-1 combines with J gene TRBJ2-7; 7 nucleotides align to TRBD1. The read gets to within 3 residues of the CDR3 end, and the germline J gene fills in the rest. V shed 4 bases, J shed 0 bases, and the junction held 3 bases outside the gene matches. The CDR3 runs 14 residues. Germline V CDR1 and CDR2: MGHRA, YSYEKL.

This clone was detected ten times or more. The CDR3 end is not reached by the read, which stops 3 residues before it; the germline J gene fills it in. This chain connects TRBV19 to TRBJ2-3; 10 bases agree with TRBD1. The CDR3 spans 16 residues. V lost 4 bases to trimming and J lost 2 bases; unmatched junction nucleotides: 6. Germline V gives CDR1 LNHDA, CDR2 SQIVND (reference sequence). CDR3 sequence: CASSTFGTGDTDTQYF. The CDR3 DNA, read in part, is TGTGCCAGTAGTACATTTGGGACAGGGGACACAGATACG.

This clone was recorded many times. CDR3 loop: CASSLRQGIGNEQYF. The sequenced CDR3 bases are TGTGCCAGCAGCTTAAGGCAGGGGATTGGCAACGAG. The chain couples TRBV7-6 to TRBJ2-7; TRBD1 might be the D (6 bases). The read stops 3 residues short of the end of the CDR3; the missing end is completed from the germline J gene. V lost 2 bases and J lost 5, with 16 bases in between. CDR3 length: 15 amino acids. Germline lookup yields CDR1 SGHVS and CDR2 FNYEAQ.

This clone came up many times. The sequenced fragment ends 3 residues before the CDR3 boundary, so the rest is inferred from the germline J gene. This sequence joins TRBV4-1 and TRBJ2-3, with TRBD2 matching over 7 bases. Trimming at V came to 0 bases and at J to 6 bases, leaving 9 bases not matched to a gene. CDR1 MGHRA and CDR2 YSYEKL come from the germline V gene. This CDR3 spans 16 amino acids. The part of the CDR3 DNA that was read is TGCGCCAGCAGCCAAGAAACGGGCGGGAGCGCGGATACG. This encodes CASSQETGGSADT. The complete CDR3 protein is CASSQETGGSADTQYF.

In this sample, this clone turned up many times. The CDR3 goes on 3 residues after the read ends, and that part is filled in from the germline J gene. The chain is built from TRBV10-3 and TRBJ2-5, with a possible D match to TRBD2 (6 bases). CDR1 is ENHRY, CDR2 SYGVKD, per germline. The germline V and J ends were trimmed by 0 bases and 5 bases, with 10 bases remaining between them. The CDR3 runs to 14 residues. The DNA read from the CDR3 is TGTGCCATCAGTGAGTCGAGCGGGCTCGAGACC. Amino acid sequence: CAISESSGLET. The whole CDR3 is CAISESSGLETQYF.

This clone was observed many times. The CDR3 DNA, read in part, is TGTGCCAGTAGTGTTACAGGGGGCGTGAACACTGAA. The encoded protein is CASSVTGGVNTE. The entire CDR3 is CASSVTGGVNTEAFF. The chain joins TRBV19 to TRBJ1-1; 9 positions agree with TRBD1. The read gets to within 3 residues of the CDR3 end, and the germline J gene fills in the rest. V lost 5 bases, J lost 0 bases, and 4 bases stayed unmatched. Germline CDR1 LNHDA, CDR2 SQIVND (reference sequence). This CDR3 is 15 amino acids long. Full variable domain (remainder filled in from reference TRBV19 and TRBJ1-1): DGGITQSPKYLFRKEGQNVTLSCEQNLNHDAMYWYRQDPGQGLRLIYYSQIVNDFQKGDIAEGYSVSREKKESFPLTVTSAQKNPTAFYLCASSVTGGVNTEAFFGQGTRLTVV.

This clone was detected many times. Sequence at one end of the junction differs from germline and may be a read error. The read terminates 3 residues ahead of where the CDR3 ends, so the germline J gene completes it. V is TRBV7-7 and J is TRBJ2-5; 11 bases are a match to TRBD2. The CDR3 length is 14 residues. Germline values: CDR1 SSHAT, CDR2 FNYEAQ (reference sequence). CDR3 bases read: TGTGCTAGCAGCCCGGGACTAGCGGAAGAGACC. It specifies CASSPGLAEET. The CDR3 in full is CASSPGLAEETQYF.

Many counts were recorded for this clone. The read finishes 3 residues shy of the CDR3 end, and the germline J gene is used to complete it. This chain links TRBV7-8 with TRBJ2-7; 8 bases agree with TRBD2. The CDR3 extends over 15 amino acids. The germline V gene has CDR1 SGHVS and CDR2 FQNEAQ. Germline trimming cut 5 bases from V and 1 base from J; bases unmatched to any gene: 7. CDR3 bases read: TGTGCCAGCAGCGTTACGGGACTAGGGTCCTACGAG. It is translated as CASSVTGLGSYE. The full CDR3 is CASSVTGLGSYEQYF.

This clone was seen at least ten times. The missing CDR3 end, 3 residues past where the read stops, is filled in from the germline J gene. The chain combines TRBV30 with TRBJ1-4; tentative D call: TRBD1 (5 bases). CDR3 size: 12 residues. Germline V gene data show CDR1 as GTSNPN and CDR2 as SVGIG (reference sequence). Here the CDR3 reads CAWSASTDKLFF. CDR3 DNA (partial): TGTGCCTGGAGTGCCTCGACAGACAAA.

This clone came up many times. The read comes to an end 3 residues before the CDR3 does, leaving the germline J gene to fill in the end. J is TRBJ2-3 and V is TRBV10-3, with 11 nucleotides matching TRBD2. CDR3 length equals 15 residues. V lost 3 bases, J lost 6 bases, and 5 bases stayed unmatched. Germline assignment: CDR1 ENHRY and CDR2 SYGVKD. This CDR3 is CAISDTSGSMDTQYF. The DNA read from the CDR3 is TGTGCCATCAGTGATACTAGCGGGAGTATGGATACG.

There are many counts of this clone. The CDR3 end is not reached by the read, which stops 3 residues before it; the germline J gene fills it in. V gene TRBV20-1 combines with J gene TRBJ2-5; 12 nucleotides line up with TRBD2. Germline loops: CDR1 DFQATT, CDR2 SNEGSKA (reference sequence). V dropped 6 bases and J dropped 7; count of bases not matched to a gene: 6. The CDR3 contains 13 residues. CDR3 DNA, as far as it was read: TGCAGTGCAACACTAGCGGGAGGTGGGACC. The encoded protein is CSATLAGGGT. The CDR3 reads in full as CSATLAGGGTQYF.

At least ten counts were recorded for this clone. The read ends 3 residues shy of where the CDR3 ends; the end is completed using the germline J gene. The chain recombines TRBV14 with TRBJ1-2; maybe TRBD1 (6 bases). This CDR3 is built from 15 residues. CDR1 is SGHDN and CDR2 is FVKESK in the germline V gene. The CDR3 DNA, read in part, is TGTGCCAGCAGCCTCTCGCAACAGGGCGTGGTAGGC. Translating gives CASSLSQQGVVG. The complete CDR3 sequence is CASSLSQQGVVGYTF.

This clone came up many times. CDR3 bases read: TGCAGCGTTTCTAGCGGGAGTCGTGAGACC. Translated, it gives CSVSSGSRET. In full, the CDR3 reads CSVSSGSRETQYF. The V gene is TRBV29-1, the J gene TRBJ2-5, with 10 bases aligning to TRBD2. The read comes to an end 3 residues before the CDR3 does, leaving the germline J gene to fill in the end. The CDR3 has 13 amino acids. Germline V gene sequence: CDR1 SQVTM, CDR2 ANQGSEA. Trimming at V came to 5 bases and at J to 5 bases, leaving 5 bases not matched to a gene.

Ten or more counts support this clone. The missing CDR3 end, 3 residues past where the read stops, is filled in from the germline J gene. V is TRBV7-2 and J is TRBJ2-1, with unresolved D. Germline CDR1 SGHTA, CDR2 FQGNSA. The CDR3 covers 15 residues. The ends were cut back, 5 bases at V and 3 bases at J, with 14 bases in the middle. CDR3 DNA (partial): TGTGCCAGCAGCGCAGACCCTTCTAGCTACAATGAG. Its translation: CASSADPSSYNE. The whole CDR3 protein is CASSADPSSYNEQFF.

This clone was recorded many times. The read stops 3 residues short of the end of the CDR3; the missing end is completed from the germline J gene. This chain links TRBV7-9 with TRBJ2-5; D unclear. The CDR3 is 13 residues long. CDR1 and CDR2 (germline): SEHNR, FQNEAQ (reference sequence). With 8 bases removed from V and 1 base from J, the gap between germline ends came to 11 bases. The DNA read from the CDR3 is TGTGCCAGCGGTTCCCTAATCCAAGAGACC. Its translation is CASGSLIQET. The full CDR3 sequence reads CASGSLIQETQYF.

There are many counts of this clone. The sequence runs out 3 residues before the end of the CDR3; the remainder is reconstructed from the germline J gene. V is TRBV9 and J is TRBJ2-3, with D possibly matching TRBD1 (5 bases). V was shortened by 1 base and J by 3 bases, with 6 bases between the two germline ends. There are 13 residues in the CDR3. Per the germline V gene, CDR1 is SGDLS and CDR2 is YYNGEE. The DNA read from the CDR3 is TGTGCCAGCAGCGTAAGGGGAACAGATACG. Its translation is CASSVRGTDT. The complete CDR3 sequence is CASSVRGTDTQYF.